This T cell receptor beta chain was documented in a study of shared clonotypes between healthy human individuals. Study-level information: A couple of women and a few men aged 18 to 49 served as donors.

Method: immunoSEQ multiplex PCR; TCRdb's copy keeps in-frame clones and lacks some. The table lists about 320,000 clones, around 86% of them singletons. The CDR3 has 15 residues. The trim removed 1 base at V and 6 bases at J, leaving 7 bases unmatched. The V gene's germline CDR1 is SEHNR and CDR2 FQNEAQ (reference sequence). This sequence was found in a man between 18 and 35 years old in good health. The V call is TRBV7-9, the J call TRBJ2-7; 9 positions agree with TRBD2. Sequencing used memory CD8+ T cells sorted from blood. Regarding subset: CD45RO+ cells pooled with CCR7-negative TemRA cells. CDR3 nucleotides: TGTGCCAGCAGCTTAGGCGGGAGGGAAATAGGCGAGCAGTACTTC. Its translation is CASSLGGREIGEQYF.